Shown below are 24 T cell receptor beta chains from a single sample sequenced in a study of blood T cells in healthy people across ages. It was with a sample-barcoded 5' primer and a J-beta primer mix that a second PCR of about 7 to 12 cycles was run. MiXCR, run by TCRdb on the 5' RACE reads, gives a single entry per CDR3 protein. The repertoire includes about 290,000 distinct CDR3 sequences, around 29% of them detected once, and around 29% sits in the top ten. Sequencing used blood. The receptor source for this set is a woman between 70 and 85 years old in good health.

This clonotype was counted many times. The chain carries TRBV2 and TRBJ2-3; possible D gene TRBD2, 7 bases. CDR3 length: 17 amino acids. Germline V lookup: CDR1 SNHLY, CDR2 FYNNEI. With 10 bases removed from V and 6 bases from J, the gap between germline ends came to 29 bases. CDR3 coding DNA: TGTGCCACCCAGCAGGGGAAAAGGCTAGCGGAGGAGGATACGCAGTATTTT. Protein: CATQQGKRLAEEDTQYF.

V and J are TRBV28 and TRBJ2-5, with 10 positions matching TRBD1. The germline V gene has CDR1 MDHEN and CDR2 SYDVKM. CDR3 length: 15 residues. V was clipped by 4 bases and J by 4 bases; unmatched bases: 6. The CDR3 loop is CASSSTGTGAETQYF. CDR3 nucleotide sequence: TGTGCCAGCAGTTCAACCGGGACAGGGGCAGAGACCCAGTACTTC.

This chain joins TRBV28 and TRBJ2-7; D is uncertain. There are 11 residues in the CDR3. V lost 5 bases and J 6 bases, leaving 8 bases between the germline ends. CDR1 is MDHEN and CDR2 is SYDVKM in the germline V gene. CDR3 loop: CASSITCEQYF. The CDR3 DNA reads TGTGCCAGCAGTATTACCTGCGAGCAGTACTTC.

The V gene is TRBV7-2, the J gene TRBJ1-6, with D perhaps TRBD1 (5 bases). The CDR3 has 13 amino acids. V was trimmed by 3 bases and J by 11 bases, leaving 11 bases between them. Germline-derived CDR1 and CDR2 are SGHTA and FQGNSA. Here the CDR3 DNA reads TGTGCCAGCAGCTTCAGCAGGGAAGCACCCCTCCACTTT. It encodes CASSFSREAPLHF.

This clonotype was recorded a few times. The V call is TRBV5-6, the J call TRBJ1-3, with TRBD1 identical over 9 bases. Germline loops: CDR1 SGHDT, CDR2 YYEEEE. V dropped 4 bases and J dropped 1; count of bases not matched to a gene: 3. CDR3 length: 15 residues. CDR3 region: CASSGTGISGNTIYF. For the CDR3, the DNA is TGTGCCAGCAGCGGGACAGGGATTTCTGGAAACACCATATATTTT.

This clonotype was detected only a few times. The DNA of the CDR3 is TGTGCCAGCAGCCAAGTGGGAGGGTTCACGTCTGGGGCCAACGTCCTGACTTTC. It specifies CASSQVGGFTSGANVLTF. The chain is built from TRBV14 and TRBJ2-6; 7 nucleotides align to TRBD2. The CDR3 contains 18 residues. Germline lookup yields CDR1 SGHDN and CDR2 FVKESK. Trimming removed 1 base from V and 1 base from J; junction bases left unmatched: 7. The entire variable domain, with the rest obtained from reference TRBV14 and TRBJ2-6, is as follows: EAGVTQFPSHSVIEKGQTVTLRCDPISGHDNLYWYRRVMGKEIKFLLHFVKESKQDESGMPNNRFLAERTGGTYSTLKVQPAELEDSGVYFCASSQVGGFTSGANVLTFGAGSRLTVL.

This clonotype was seen just once. This chain joins TRBV10-3 and TRBJ2-5, with D perhaps TRBD1 (5 bases). The J call may not be correct, given that the DNA end is closer to TRBJ2-7. The CDR3 is made up of 13 amino acids. Germline CDR1 ENHRY, CDR2 SYGVKD. The DNA of the CDR3 is TGTGCCATCAGTCTGGACAAGTCCTACGAGCAGTACTTC. Its translation: CAISLDKSYEQYF.

This chain links TRBV11-2 with TRBJ2-1; no clear D. This CDR3 has 11 residues. CDR1 and CDR2 from the germline V gene are SGHAT and FQNNGV. V lost 11 bases to trimming and J lost 9 bases, with 14 bases between them. The DNA of the CDR3 is TGTGCCGGCAAGCGCGTCGGTGAGCAGTTCTTC. As protein: CAGKRVGEQFF.

The rearrangement uses TRBV2 and TRBJ2-5; 9 positions match TRBD2. The DNA end is a closer match to TRBJ2-7, so the J assignment may be wrong. Germline V gene lookup returns CDR1 SNHLY and CDR2 FYNNEI. This CDR3 has 14 residues. In DNA form, the CDR3 reads TGTGCCAGCAGTGCCGGACTAGCGAGGCTCGAGCAGTACTTC. Encoded protein: CASSAGLARLEQYF.

To note about this clonotype: A clone one base away is much larger, so this may be a read error. The CDR3 protein is CSVEGGTKSIQYF. CDR3 bases: TGCAGCGTGGAGGGTGGTACCAAAAGCATTCAGTACTTC. The chain is built from TRBV29-1 and TRBJ2-4; D might be TRBD2 (6 bases). CDR3 size: 13 residues. Germline V lookup: CDR1 SQVTM, CDR2 ANQGSEA.

This clonotype was picked up a small number of times. The conserved closing phenylalanine or tryptophan is absent in this CDR3, likely reflecting a read error. The chain employs TRBV4-3 and TRBJ2-3; 8 nucleotides match TRBD1. Germline CDR1 is LGHNA and CDR2 is YSLEER. This CDR3 contains 15 residues. Trimming removed 3 bases from V and 0 bases from J; junction bases left unmatched: 2. CDR3 in DNA: TGCGCCAGCAGCCAGGACAGGGCTAGCACAGATACGCAGTATTCT. Encoded protein: CASSQDRASTDTQYS.

The chain has TRBV20-1 and TRBJ2-3; 11 bases are shared with TRBD2. V gave up 1 base and J gave up 6 bases; unmatched junction bases: 6. Germline-derived CDR1 and CDR2 are DFQATT and SNEGSKA (reference sequence). The CDR3 totals 15 residues. The CDR3: CSARGLAGWTDTQYF. CDR3 DNA sequence: TGCAGTGCTAGAGGACTAGCGGGATGGACTGATACGCAGTATTTT.

This clonotype appeared a few times. J is TRBJ2-1 and V is TRBV12-3 or TRBV12-4; a possible D gene is TRBD2 (6 bases). CDR3 length: 18 amino acids. Trimming left V 5 bases short and J 2 bases short, with 22 bases between. The CDR3 sequence: CASSPGGPNSGAYNEQFF. CDR3 in DNA: TGTGCCAGCAGTCCCGGAGGGCCAAATTCCGGCGCCTACAATGAGCAGTTCTTC.

This clonotype occurred a few times. The J gene is TRBJ2-1, the V gene TRBV20-1; perhaps TRBD2 as D (6 bases). TRBJ2-5 matches the DNA end more closely, so the J call is doubtful. From germline, CDR1 is DFQATT and CDR2 SNEGSKA (reference sequence). This CDR3 is 15 amino acids long. The CDR3 reads CSALNLGLPKETQYF. In DNA, the CDR3 is TGCAGTGCTCTTAATCTGGGACTTCCAAAAGAGACCCAGTACTTC.

This sequence joins TRBV5-1 and TRBJ1-2, with D tentatively TRBD1 (6 bases). This CDR3 has 11 amino acids. V was trimmed by 4 bases and J by 8 bases, leaving 9 bases between them. The germline gives CDR1 SGHRS, CDR2 YFSETQ. The CDR3 protein is CASSGTGGYTF. In nucleotides, the CDR3 is TGCGCCAGCAGCGGTACAGGGGGCTACACCTTC.

The chain carries TRBV5-1 and TRBJ2-1; 7 bases match TRBD1. This CDR3 is built from 15 residues. CDR1 and CDR2 (germline): SGHRS, YFSETQ. Losses at the gene ends were 3 bases for V and 8 bases for J; bases not matched to a gene: 11. CDR3 sequence (DNA): TGCGCCAGCAGCTCGCGGACAGGTGGTGACGATGAGCAGTTCTTC. It is translated as CASSSRTGGDDEQFF.

The genes are TRBV28 and TRBJ2-5; D gene unclear. In germline, CDR1 is MDHEN, CDR2 SYDVKM. With 10 bases removed from V and 4 bases from J, the gap between germline ends came to 7 bases. This CDR3 is built from 10 residues. In DNA, the CDR3 is TGTGCCACCAAAGGAGAGACCCAGTACTTC. It translates to CATKGETQYF.

The gene calls are TRBV12-3 or TRBV12-4 and TRBJ2-2; no reliable D call. Trimming cost V 2 bases and J 3 bases, with 4 bases left between them. This CDR3 has 13 amino acids. In DNA, the CDR3 is TGTGCCAGCAGTTTAACCCACACCGGGGAGCTGTTTTTT. Encoded protein: CASSLTHTGELFF.

This clonotype was seen only a few times. A read error may account for a junction end that differs from germline. The CDR3 DNA follows: TGTGCCAGCAGTTCGGGACAGTCTTATCAGCCCCGGCATTTT. This encodes CASSSGQSYQPRHF. The chain has TRBV5-6 and TRBJ1-5, with 7 nucleotides matching TRBD1. Germline values: CDR1 SGHDT, CDR2 YYEEEE. This CDR3 is built from 14 residues.

In its sample, this clonotype was seen many times. The J gene is TRBJ1-2, the V gene TRBV29-1, with no clear D. V dropped 2 bases and J dropped 4 bases, with 8 bases sitting between them. The CDR3 has 12 residues. Germline values: CDR1 SQVTM, CDR2 ANQGSEA. CDR3 protein: CSVERALYGYTF. The DNA for the CDR3 is TGCAGCGTTGAAAGGGCCCTCTATGGCTACACCTTC.

This clonotype appeared once. The rearrangement joins TRBV27 to TRBJ2-1; the D gene could be TRBD1 or TRBD2 (5 bases each). The germline CDR1 and CDR2 sequences are MNHEY and SMNVEV (reference sequence). This CDR3 comprises 13 residues. Trimming took off 3 bases at V and 7 bases at J, with 10 bases between the two ends. The CDR3 DNA reads TGTGCCAGCAGTTTGGACTCAGGGAATGAGCAGTTCTTC. It yields the protein CASSLDSGNEQFF.

A few counts support this clonotype. The J gene is TRBJ2-5, the V gene TRBV11-2; D not resolved. The last part of the DNA fits TRBJ2-1 better; the J call may be wrong. This CDR3 spans 12 amino acids. Germline-derived CDR1 and CDR2 are SGHAT and FQNNGV. DNA for the CDR3: TGTGCCAGCAGCCTGACTGGGAATGAGCAGTTCTTC. Amino acids: CASSLTGNEQFF.

The table lists this clonotype with a few counts. The genes are TRBV9 and TRBJ2-7; D is unclear. This CDR3 is built from 15 residues. V lost 0 bases, J lost 3 bases, and 13 bases lay in between. CDR1 is SGDLS and CDR2 is YYNGEE in the germline V gene. The DNA for the CDR3 is TGTGCCAGCAGCGTAGGAGGTTTTGCAGACTACGAGCAGTACTTC. Translation: CASSVGGFADYEQYF.

This clonotype was seen repeatedly, ten times or more. The V gene is TRBV21-1, the J gene TRBJ2-4; TRBD1, the D gene given by the table, was not confirmed from the DNA. TRBV21-1 is listed as a pseudogene. The CDR3 contains 15 residues. For the CDR3, the DNA is TGTGCCAGCAGCAAGAGGGGACCCCTCAAAAACATTCAGTACTTC. This sequence encodes CASSKRGPLKNIQYF.